The sequence of this T cell receptor (beta chain) was determined in a study of blood T cell repertoires in COVID-19. This CDR3 has 15 amino acids. Germline lookup yields CDR1 SEHNR and CDR2 FQNEAQ (reference sequence). The junction had 6 bases not matched to a gene; V was cut back by 1 base and J by 4 bases. Sequenced by immunoSEQ multiplex PCR; TCRdb stores in-frame clones only, minus some. The repertoire consists of hundreds of thousands of clones, with roughly nine tenths occurring once and the leading ten covering 7.5% to 9%. This sequence originates from a woman in her forties or fifties with COVID-19, enrolled during active disease. J is TRBJ1-2 and V is TRBV7-9, with TRBD1 matching over 7 bases. The sample comprised peripheral blood. The CDR3 reads CASSLDTGQSYGYTF. DNA of the CDR3: TGTGCCAGCAGCTTAGACACGGGACAGAGCTATGGCTACACCTTC.